Each of the 25 T cell receptor beta chains below was sequenced from the same sample in a study of response to subunit inactivated influenza vaccine. TCRdb redid the calling of the RT-PCR reads with MiXCR, one entry per CDR3 protein. The repertoire holds over 650,000 distinct CDR3 sequences, with around 20% as singletons. Sample: PBMCs from blood, taken 5 days after vaccination. The receptors were gathered from a man aged 45-60 years who received an inactivated influenza vaccine.

The chain links TRBV7-2 to TRBJ2-7; D gene ambiguous. V was pared by 4 bases and J by 3 bases, with 10 bases between. Germline CDR1 and CDR2: SGHTA and FQGNSA. The length of the CDR3 is 13 residues. The CDR3 DNA is TGTGCCAGCAGCTCGACATTGTACTACGAGCAGTACTTC. Its translation is CASSSTLYYEQYF. Full variable domain (remainder filled in from reference TRBV7-2 and TRBJ2-7): GAGVSQSPSNKVTEKGKDVELRCDPISGHTALYWYRQSLGQGLEFLIYFQGNSAPDKSGLPSDRFSAERTGGSVSTLTIQRTQQEDSAVYLCASSSTLYYEQYFGPGTRLTVT.

The CDR3 nucleotides read TGTGCCAGCAGCTTATCAGGGATGGGCAATGAGCAGTTCTTC. Translated: CASSLSGMGNEQFF. The chain uses TRBV7-6 and TRBJ2-1, with a tentative D call TRBD1 (5 bases). V was cut by 2 bases and J by 6 bases, with 11 bases left in between. Germline V gene lookup returns CDR1 SGHVS and CDR2 FNYEAQ. CDR3 size: 14 residues. The variable domain in full, completed from reference TRBV7-6 and TRBJ2-1, reads GAGVSQSPRYKVTKRGQDVALRCDPISGHVSLYWYRQALGQGPEFLTYFNYEAQQDKSGLPNDRFSAERPEGSISTLTIQRTEQRDSAMYRCASSLSGMGNEQFFGPGTRLTVL.

The chain uses TRBV19 and TRBJ1-1; 8 nucleotides match TRBD1. This CDR3 contains 17 residues. Germline trimming cut 4 bases from V and 5 bases from J; bases unmatched to any gene: 15. Germline V gives CDR1 LNHDA, CDR2 SQIVND (reference sequence). CDR3 sequence: CASSTPPWQGATTEAFF. In nucleotides, the CDR3 is TGTGCCAGTAGTACCCCCCCGTGGCAGGGGGCGACAACTGAAGCTTTCTTT.

In this sample, this clonotype turned up a few times. This rearrangement joins TRBV20-1 to TRBJ2-1; no clear D gene. V was pared by 1 base and J by 0 bases, with 10 bases between. Germline CDR1 is DFQATT and CDR2 is SNEGSKA (reference sequence). The CDR3 has 15 residues. CDR3 DNA sequence: TGCAGTGCTAGAGTACCAGCGCGCTCCTACAATGAGCAGTTCTTC. Its translation is CSARVPARSYNEQFF.

This clonotype has a handful of counts. This chain links TRBV20-1 with TRBJ2-3, with 7 bases fitting TRBD2. CDR3 length: 13 residues. Trimming cost V 0 bases and J 9 bases; bases outside gene matches: 6. Germline CDR1 DFQATT, CDR2 SNEGSKA (reference sequence). DNA of the CDR3: TGCAGTGCTAGAGAAATCGCGGGAGTAACGCAGTATTTT. Translated: CSAREIAGVTQYF.

V usage is TRBV15 and J usage is TRBJ2-2; 9 nucleotides match TRBD1. The CDR3 length is 15 residues. CDR1 and CDR2 (germline): LNHNV, YYDKDF (reference sequence). V lost 6 bases, J lost 3 bases, and 5 bases stayed unmatched. The CDR3 spells CATSTGGRHTGELFF. CDR3 in DNA: TGTGCCACCAGTACAGGGGGCCGACACACCGGGGAGCTGTTTTTT.

The gene calls are TRBV5-6 and TRBJ1-1; unclear D gene. The CDR3 is 14 amino acids. The germline gives CDR1 SGHDT, CDR2 YYEEEE. V was cut by 5 bases and J by 1 base, with 12 bases left in between. The DNA of the CDR3 is TGTGCCAGCAGTTTCACAGAACCGAACACTGAAGCTTTCTTT. As protein: CASSFTEPNTEAFF.

This clonotype was seen just once. The chain is built from TRBV6-5 and TRBJ2-7; TRBD2 matches 8 bases. Germline lookup yields CDR1 MNHEY and CDR2 SVGAGI. Losses at the gene ends were 0 bases for V and 6 bases for J; bases not matched to a gene: 7. The CDR3 is 15 amino acids. The CDR3 DNA reads TGTGCCAGCAGTTACTCAGGCGGCGGGGGGCGCGAGCAGTACTTC. It codes for CASSYSGGGGREQYF.

The chain has TRBV9 and TRBJ2-3, with D unclear. The CDR3 is made up of 14 amino acids. Germline CDR1 SGDLS, CDR2 YYNGEE. With 0 bases removed from V and 4 bases from J, the gap between germline ends came to 9 bases. The CDR3 nucleotides read TGTGCCAGCAGCGTAGGGTCGGGCCCAGATACGCAGTATTTT. Translated: CASSVGSGPDTQYF.

This clonotype was counted between two and nine times. This chain links TRBV2 with TRBJ2-3; D gene unclear. V gave up 5 bases and J gave up 1 base, with 10 bases separating them. Germline V CDR1 and CDR2: SNHLY, FYNNEI. CDR3 size: 14 residues. CDR3 in DNA: TGTGCCAGCAGTAGTAGAAGTGGCACAGATACGCAGTATTTT. As protein: CASSSRSGTDTQYF.

The table lists this clonotype with many counts. This chain uses TRBV5-1 with TRBJ2-1; 7 nucleotides align to TRBD2. Looked up from germline, CDR1 is SGHRS and CDR2 is YFSETQ. After removal of 4 bases from V and 7 bases from J, the junction contained 5 bases not matched to a gene. This CDR3 is built from 13 residues. The CDR3 region has the DNA TGCGCCAGCAGCGGCGGGAGTGTTAATGAGCAGTTCTTC. Protein: CASSGGSVNEQFF.

This sequence joins TRBV10-2 and TRBJ2-7, with TRBD1 as a possible D gene (5 bases). Germline loops: CDR1 WSHSY, CDR2 SAAADI. This CDR3 is built from 15 residues. Deletions cut 8 bases from V and 6 bases from J, with 23 bases between. The DNA for the CDR3 is TGCGCCAGCCAGACAGAATACGGGTCCCGGGTCGAGCAGTACTTC. Translation gives CASQTEYGSRVEQYF.

The chain combines TRBV7-8 with TRBJ2-7; 9 nucleotides line up with TRBD1. The CDR3 is 14 residues long. V shed 1 base, J shed 6 bases, and the junction held 4 bases outside the gene matches. The germline CDR1 and CDR2 sequences are SGHVS and FQNEAQ. CDR3 in amino acids: CASSLVVGQGEQYF. The CDR3 region has the DNA TGTGCCAGCAGCTTAGTGGTGGGACAGGGCGAGCAGTACTTC.

This chain joins TRBV5-1 and TRBJ2-1; 9 bases match TRBD1. The CDR3 has 16 amino acids. Per germline, CDR1 SGHRS and CDR2 YFSETQ. The V and J ends lost 4 bases and 3 bases, in that order; junction bases with no gene match: 8. The CDR3 spells CASSRTTGGFYNEQFF. The CDR3 DNA reads TGCGCCAGCAGCCGGACCACAGGGGGCTTCTACAATGAGCAGTTCTTC.

This clonotype was observed a handful of times. The chain is built from TRBV28 and TRBJ2-7, with D possibly being TRBD2 (5 bases). Trimming cost V 7 bases and J 6 bases, with 16 bases left between them. The germline gives CDR1 MDHEN, CDR2 SYDVKM. The CDR3 contains 13 residues. The CDR3 region is CASTLTPGFEQYF. The DNA of the CDR3 is TGTGCCAGCACCCTAACCCCGGGATTCGAGCAGTACTTC.

J is TRBJ1-5 and V is TRBV5-1, with TRBD1 as a possible D gene (6 bases). V dropped 4 bases and J dropped 0 bases, with 11 bases sitting between them. The CDR3 runs 15 residues. Germline V gene lookup returns CDR1 SGHRS and CDR2 YFSETQ. CDR3: CASSTGTNSNQPQHF. The CDR3, as DNA: TGCGCCAGCAGCACGGGGACAAATAGCAATCAGCCCCAGCATTTT.

V and J are TRBV2 and TRBJ2-1; D is possibly TRBD2 (5 bases). CDR3 length: 12 amino acids. V lost 0 bases, J lost 9 bases, and 6 bases lay in between. Per the germline V gene, CDR1 is SNHLY and CDR2 is FYNNEI. CDR3 loop: CASSEASGEQFF. In DNA form, the CDR3 reads TGTGCCAGCAGTGAAGCCAGCGGTGAGCAGTTCTTC.

This clonotype was seen only a few times. The CDR3 bases are TGTGCCAGCAGCGTTTCCTCATTCCAGGGGGTCGATGGCTACACCTTC. It is translated as CASSVSSFQGVDGYTF. The chain is built from TRBV9 and TRBJ1-2; 7 bases are shared with TRBD1. Germline CDR1 and CDR2: SGDLS and YYNGEE. The V and J ends lost 2 bases and 6 bases, in that order; junction bases with no gene match: 13. The CDR3 sequence is 16 residues long.

This clonotype appeared a few times. The rearrangement uses TRBV20-1 and TRBJ2-7, with 10 positions matching TRBD1. Germline lookup yields CDR1 DFQATT and CDR2 SNEGSKA (reference sequence). J was trimmed by 3 bases and V by 0 bases; bases with no gene match: 5. This CDR3 is built from 15 residues. This CDR3 is CSARDAGTGDYEQYF. The CDR3, as DNA: TGCAGTGCTAGAGATGCCGGGACAGGGGACTACGAGCAGTACTTC.

V and J are TRBV10-3 and TRBJ2-1; 11 nucleotides match TRBD2. CDR1 ENHRY and CDR2 SYGVKD come from the germline V gene. V lost 0 bases, J lost 6 bases, and 7 bases stayed unmatched. The CDR3 covers 17 residues. The CDR3 protein is CAISESPLAGVGNEQFF. CDR3 sequence (DNA): TGTGCCATCAGTGAGTCACCACTAGCGGGAGTTGGCAATGAGCAGTTCTTC.

The chain carries TRBV5-1 and TRBJ2-1; 10 positions match TRBD2. This CDR3 contains 16 residues. The V gene end was trimmed by 1 base and the J gene end by 9 bases; junction bases not matched to a gene: 10. The germline V gene has CDR1 SGHRS and CDR2 YFSETQ. This CDR3 is CASSLLAGVVRGEQFF. For the CDR3, the DNA is TGCGCCAGCAGCTTGCTAGCGGGAGTCGTACGGGGTGAGCAGTTCTTC.

This clonotype was counted between two and nine times. The chain is built from TRBV11-2 and TRBJ2-5; 8 bases are shared with TRBD1. The V gene end was trimmed by 0 bases and the J gene end by 4 bases; junction bases not matched to a gene: 13. Germline CDR1 SGHAT, CDR2 FQNNGV. The CDR3 loop spans 18 amino acids. The CDR3 region is CASSLDFPGQGRAETQYF. The CDR3 bases are TGTGCCAGCAGCTTAGATTTCCCCGGACAGGGACGAGCAGAGACCCAGTACTTC.

The table lists this clonotype with a few counts. The chain is built from TRBV11-2 and TRBJ1-1; D remains unclear. CDR3 length: 14 residues. Germline values: CDR1 SGHAT, CDR2 FQNNGV. The V and J ends lost 5 bases and 1 base respectively, with 11 bases between them. CDR3 in amino acids: CASSTMLKNTEAFF. Here the CDR3 DNA reads TGTGCCAGCAGCACAATGCTCAAGAACACTGAAGCTTTCTTT. Full variable domain (remainder filled in from reference TRBV11-2 and TRBJ1-1): EAGVAQSPRYKIIEKRQSVAFWCNPISGHATLYWYQQILGQGPKLLIQFQNNGVVDDSQLPKDRFSAERLKGVDSTLKIQPAKLEDSAVYLCASSTMLKNTEAFFGQGTRLTVV.

This clonotype was picked up a small number of times. The chain employs TRBV7-9 and TRBJ2-1; weak D call: TRBD1 (5 bases). The ends were cut back, 5 bases at V and 7 bases at J, with 18 bases in the middle. This CDR3 has 15 residues. Germline V gene data show CDR1 as SEHNR and CDR2 as FQNEAQ (reference sequence). The CDR3 loop reads CASSPHPRVGNEQFF. The DNA for the CDR3 is TGTGCCAGCAGCCCACACCCCAGGGTGGGGAATGAGCAGTTCTTC.

The rearrangement joins TRBV24-1 to TRBJ2-5; 7 bases agree with TRBD1. CDR1 and CDR2 (germline): KGHDR, SFDVKD. Trimming at V came to 8 bases and at J to 1 base, leaving 9 bases not matched to a gene. This CDR3 region has 15 residues. CDR3 sequence reads: CATIPPSGGQETQYF. CDR3 nucleotide sequence: TGTGCCACCATCCCGCCGTCAGGGGGCCAAGAGACCCAGTACTTC.